These 20 T cell receptor beta chains were sequenced from one sample in a study of cytomegalovirus exposure and HLA in healthy donors. It was with 60 Vbeta and 13 Jbeta primers that the PCR ran. Here immunoSEQ multiplex PCR was the method, and the copy in TCRdb shows in-frame clones only, minus some. Its clone listing holds approximately 140,000 clones. The sequenced sample was PBMCs. The origin of the receptors is a man aged 35 to 55 in good health and CMV-seronegative.

The rearrangement links TRBV6-1 to TRBJ1-1, with 8 bases that match TRBD1. CDR1 is MNHNS and CDR2 is SASEGT in the germline V gene. Trimming cost V 2 bases and J 10 bases; bases outside gene matches: 6. The CDR3 totals 13 residues. Here the CDR3 DNA reads TGTGCCAGCAGTGAAAATAAGGACAGGGTAGCTTTCTTT. Translated, it gives CASSENKDRVAFF.

The gene calls are TRBV5-6 and TRBJ2-1; TRBD2 is a possible D gene (5 bases). The germline CDR1 and CDR2 sequences are SGHDT and YYEEEE. CDR3 length: 13 amino acids. The V end was cut by 4 bases, the J end by 7 bases, with 12 bases between. The CDR3: CASSPFGVNEQFF. The CDR3 DNA reads TGTGCCAGCAGCCCCTTCGGGGTGAATGAGCAGTTCTTC.

This sequence joins TRBV9 and TRBJ1-6, with D tentatively TRBD1 (5 bases). V gave up 2 bases and J gave up 12 bases, with 12 bases separating them. The CDR3 spans 13 residues. CDR1 is SGDLS, CDR2 YYNGEE, per germline. CDR3 bases: TGTGCCAGCAGCGTCGGGGGACCCCAACCCCTCCACTTT. Translated: CASSVGGPQPLHF.

The chain employs TRBV5-4 and TRBJ2-6; D is uncertain. Germline V gene data show CDR1 as SGHNT and CDR2 as YYREEE (reference sequence). V lost 2 bases to trimming and J lost 0 bases, with 12 bases between them. CDR3 length: 17 residues. The CDR3 region is CASSLSISTSGANVLTF. DNA of the CDR3: TGTGCCAGCAGCTTATCGATTTCTACCTCTGGGGCCAACGTCCTGACTTTC.

This chain connects TRBV28 to TRBJ2-2, with D possibly being TRBD2 (6 bases). V was pared by 5 bases and J by 7 bases, with 17 bases between. Per the germline V gene, CDR1 is MDHEN and CDR2 is SYDVKM. The CDR3 is made up of 15 amino acids. The CDR3 coding sequence is TGTGCCAGCAGTCCCAGGAGGGCGAGGGTCGGGGAGCTGTTTTTT. It translates to CASSPRRARVGELFF.

The chain uses TRBV25-1 and TRBJ1-1; 7 bases agree with TRBD1. Trimming removed 4 bases from V and 4 bases from J; junction bases left unmatched: 15. The CDR3 runs to 17 residues. The germline CDR1 and CDR2 sequences are MGHDK and SYGVNS. CDR3: CASSGPQGGRWITEAFF. CDR3 coding DNA: TGTGCCAGCAGTGGTCCTCAGGGGGGAAGATGGATCACTGAAGCTTTCTTT.

The V call is TRBV4-3, the J call TRBJ2-6; possibly TRBD1 for D (6 bases). In germline, CDR1 is LGHNA, CDR2 YSLEER. Trimming took 0 bases from V and 0 from J, leaving 15 bases between them. This CDR3 is built from 19 residues. Written as DNA, the CDR3 is TGCGCCAGCAGCCAAGATAGCCAGGGGTACTCCTCTGGGGCCAACGTCCTGACTTTC. This gives the protein CASSQDSQGYSSGANVLTF.

The rearrangement joins TRBV5-1 to TRBJ2-7; TRBD1 is a possible D gene (5 bases). Trimming cost V 2 bases and J 3 bases, with 12 bases left between them. Germline loops: CDR1 SGHRS, CDR2 YFSETQ. The CDR3 has 14 amino acids. The CDR3 DNA reads TGCGCCAGCAGCTTCTCATTCGACAGCTACGAGCAGTACTTC. Protein: CASSFSFDSYEQYF.

CDR3 nucleotides: TGTGCCACCAGCACCGGACTGACTCATGACTATAATTCACCCCTCCACTTT. Protein product: CATSTGLTHDYNSPLHF. The chain recombines TRBV15 with TRBJ1-6; no clear D gene. Between the trimmed V and J ends, which lost 4 bases and 3 bases, there was a span of 16 bases. The CDR3 length is 17 residues. Germline V gives CDR1 LNHNV, CDR2 YYDKDF (reference sequence).

The chain employs TRBV10-3 and TRBJ1-1; D possibly corresponds to TRBD1 (6 bases). Germline CDR1 and CDR2: ENHRY and SYGVKD. V lost 11 bases to trimming and J lost 2 bases, with 12 bases between them. The length of the CDR3 is 12 residues. The chain's CDR3 is CAAQQGNTEAFF. The DNA for the CDR3 is TGTGCCGCTCAACAGGGTAACACTGAAGCTTTCTTT.

The rearrangement uses TRBV9 and TRBJ1-3, with a weak D call TRBD1 (5 bases). Looked up from germline, CDR1 is SGDLS and CDR2 is YYNGEE. Between the trimmed V and J ends, which lost 4 bases and 0 bases, there was a span of 11 bases. The CDR3 loop spans 15 amino acids. CDR3 sequence reads: CASSPGDSSGNTIYF. The CDR3 DNA follows: TGTGCCAGCAGCCCCGGAGACAGCTCTGGAAACACCATATATTTT.

The V gene is TRBV4-1, the J gene TRBJ1-3; the D gene is possibly TRBD1 (6 bases). Trimming cost V 1 base and J 1 base, with 8 bases left between them. Per the germline V gene, CDR1 is MGHRA and CDR2 is YSYEKL. CDR3 length: 15 amino acids. In DNA form, the CDR3 reads TGCGCCAGCAGCCAAGGGGACATTTCTGGAAACACCATATATTTT. This sequence encodes CASSQGDISGNTIYF.

This chain joins TRBV5-4 and TRBJ1-1, with a possible D match to TRBD1 (6 bases). Germline V lookup: CDR1 SGHNT, CDR2 YYREEE (reference sequence). The CDR3 spans 15 residues. V was cut by 4 bases and J by 8 bases, with 21 bases left in between. The CDR3 sequence is CASSPRQAITPEAFF. In nucleotides, the CDR3 is TGTGCCAGCAGCCCTAGACAGGCCATTACGCCAGAAGCTTTCTTT.

V is TRBV27 and J is TRBJ1-2, with 8 bases that match TRBD1. Germline V gene lookup returns CDR1 MNHEY and CDR2 SMNVEV (reference sequence). Unmatched junction bases numbered 8, after V lost 3 bases and J lost 8 bases. This CDR3 has 14 residues. CDR3 DNA: TGTGCCAGCAGTTTCGCGCAGGGGGCGCGGGGCTACACCTTC. Translated, it gives CASSFAQGARGYTF.

In nucleotides, the CDR3 is TGTGCCAGCAGCCCAGACAGGGCCAAGACCCAGTACTTC. Translation: CASSPDRAKTQYF. V usage is TRBV11-2 and J usage is TRBJ2-5, with 7 positions matching TRBD1. The CDR3 is made up of 13 amino acids. V trimming: 5 bases; J trimming: 6 bases; junction bases outside the gene matches: 6. The germline CDR1 and CDR2 sequences are SGHAT and FQNNGV.

The chain uses TRBV4-3 and TRBJ2-1; D possibly corresponds to TRBD1 (6 bases). The CDR3 has 14 residues. V was cut by 5 bases and J by 2 bases, with 10 bases left in between. Germline-derived CDR1 and CDR2 are LGHNA and YSLEER. The chain's CDR3 is CASSGGGPYNEQFF. The CDR3 DNA sequence: TGCGCCAGCAGCGGGGGCGGGCCCTACAATGAGCAGTTCTTC.

The gene calls are TRBV7-9 and TRBJ2-3, with a weak D call TRBD2 (6 bases). Germline CDR1 SEHNR, CDR2 FQNEAQ (reference sequence). The V end lost 4 bases, the J end lost 8 bases, and 16 bases lay between the germline ends. The CDR3 spans 14 residues. The DNA for the CDR3 is TGTGCCAGCAGCTCAACTTCCTCACTAGCTACGCAGTATTTT. Translating gives CASSSTSSLATQYF. The whole variable domain, filled in from reference TRBV7-9 and TRBJ2-3, reads DTGVSQNPRHKITKRGQNVTFRCDPISEHNRLYWYRQTLGQGPEFLTYFQNEAQLEKSRLLSDRFSAERPKGSFSTLEIQRTEQGDSAMYLCASSSTSSLATQYFGPGTRLTVL.

The CDR3 DNA reads as TGTGCCAGCAGTTACCCCGGTCCAGGGGCCTACGAGCAGTACTTC. Residues: CASSYPGPGAYEQYF. This chain uses TRBV6-5 with TRBJ2-7; possible D gene TRBD1, 6 bases. Germline V lookup: CDR1 MNHEY, CDR2 SVGAGI. Trimming left V 2 bases short and J 2 bases short, with 13 bases between. The CDR3 spans 15 residues.

The chain carries TRBV6-5 and TRBJ1-2; the D gene is possibly TRBD1 (5 bases). V lost 6 bases and J 6 bases, leaving 14 bases between the germline ends. CDR1 and CDR2 (germline): MNHEY, SVGAGI. The CDR3 runs to 13 residues. CDR3 sequence (DNA): TGTGCCAGCAGCCCGGGGGTGCTGAATGGCTACACCTTC. Its protein product is CASSPGVLNGYTF.

This chain joins TRBV6-1 and TRBJ1-2; 9 bases agree with TRBD1. V lost 2 bases to trimming and J lost 7 bases; unmatched junction nucleotides: 8. CDR3 length: 15 amino acids. The germline CDR1 and CDR2 sequences are MNHNS and SASEGT. CDR3 nucleotide sequence: TGTGCCAGCAGTGAATTCCTGGGACAGGGTGGTGGCTACACCTTC. As protein: CASSEFLGQGGGYTF.